This entry lists 15 T cell receptor beta chains sequenced from one sample in a study of cytomegalovirus exposure and HLA in healthy donors. A multiplex PCR was run with 60 Vbeta primers and 13 Jbeta primers. Data came from immunoSEQ multiplex PCR; TCRdb stores just in-frame clones and leaves some out. The sample includes 100,000 to 150,000 clones, roughly 81% of them seen just once. The sequenced material came from PBMCs. These receptors were obtained from a woman in her twenties or thirties in good health and CMV-seronegative.

This clone has more than one count but fewer than ten. This chain joins TRBV7-2 and TRBJ1-1, with D possibly being TRBD1 (6 bases). V was cut by 5 bases and J by 5 bases, with 15 bases left in between. This CDR3 is 14 amino acids long. Germline CDR1 SGHTA, CDR2 FQGNSA. CDR3 sequence: CASSQTGLRTEAFF. CDR3 DNA: TGTGCCAGCAGCCAAACAGGGTTAAGGACTGAAGCTTTCTTT.

This rearrangement joins TRBV6-1 to TRBJ1-1, with TRBD1 matching over 10 bases. V shed 2 bases, J shed 10 bases, and the junction held 7 bases outside the gene matches. Germline V gene data show CDR1 as MNHNS and CDR2 as SASEGT. This CDR3 is 14 amino acids long. CDR3 sequence (DNA): TGTGCCAGCAGTGAATTCGGACAGGGGGGTAGAGCTTTCTTT. Translated, it gives CASSEFGQGGRAFF.

The chain combines TRBV7-9 with TRBJ2-3, with D tentatively TRBD2 (5 bases). V gave up 1 base and J gave up 3 bases, with 11 bases separating them. This CDR3 region has 15 residues. The germline CDR1 and CDR2 sequences are SEHNR and FQNEAQ (reference sequence). The CDR3 nucleotides read TGTGCCAGCAGCTTAGTGGGAGTATGGACAGATACGCAGTATTTT. This translates into CASSLVGVWTDTQYF. The full variable domain, completed using reference TRBV7-9 and TRBJ2-3, is DTGVSQNPRHKITKRGQNVTFRCDPISEHNRLYWYRQTLGQGPEFLTYFQNEAQLEKSRLLSDRFSAERPKGSFSTLEIQRTEQGDSAMYLCASSLVGVWTDTQYFGPGTRLTVL.

The chain combines TRBV6-5 with TRBJ1-1; possible D gene TRBD1, 5 bases. Germline values: CDR1 MNHEY, CDR2 SVGAGI. This CDR3 is built from 14 residues. Trimming pared 10 bases from V and 1 base from J, leaving 16 bases between. CDR3 sequence (DNA): TGTGCCACCCGAGCCCCCACAGGGAACACTGAAGCTTTCTTT. Protein product: CATRAPTGNTEAFF.

The V and J genes are TRBV5-1 and TRBJ1-6, with D possibly matching TRBD1 (6 bases). The V end was cut by 4 bases, the J end by 7 bases, with 15 bases between. The germline CDR1 and CDR2 sequences are SGHRS and YFSETQ. This CDR3 has 15 residues. The DNA of the CDR3 is TGCGCCAGCAGCCTCACGGACAGTTTCAATTCACCCCTCCACTTT. Translation gives CASSLTDSFNSPLHF.

V gene TRBV5-1 combines with J gene TRBJ1-4; TRBD1 might be the D (5 bases). Germline CDR1 and CDR2: SGHRS and YFSETQ. The CDR3 consists of 16 residues. The germline V and J ends were trimmed by 2 bases and 3 bases, with 14 bases remaining between them. Written as DNA, the CDR3 is TGCGCCAGCAGCTTCGTGGGGGGTTGGTCTAATGAAAAACTGTTTTTT. Translated, it gives CASSFVGGWSNEKLFF.

On this clone itself: Different DNA sequences within this sample yield the same CDR3. The V call is TRBV5-1, the J call TRBJ1-4, with D uncertain. The CDR3 extends over 14 amino acids. The germline V gene has CDR1 SGHRS and CDR2 YFSETQ. V was pared by 4 bases and J by 2 bases, with 9 bases between. The CDR3 loop is CASSEAATNEKLFF. For the CDR3, the DNA is TGCGCCAGCAGCGAAGCTGCTACTAATGAAAAACTGTTTTTT.

Only a few counts were recorded for this clone. The V call is TRBV9, the J call TRBJ2-7, with TRBD2 matching over 7 bases. This CDR3 has 15 residues. Per the germline V gene, CDR1 is SGDLS and CDR2 is YYNGEE. V gave up 4 bases and J gave up 3 bases; unmatched junction bases: 10. CDR3 nucleotides: TGTGCCAGCAGCCCGGGAGGCGGTCCTAACTACGAGCAGTACTTC. Protein: CASSPGGGPNYEQYF.

This clone was observed a single time. The rearrangement uses TRBV19 and TRBJ1-4; D is possibly TRBD1 (5 bases). Germline assignment: CDR1 LNHDA and CDR2 SQIVND (reference sequence). Trimming took off 6 bases at V and 3 bases at J, with 17 bases between the two ends. This CDR3 is 16 amino acids long. Here the CDR3 reads CASRTGAGGANEKLFF. CDR3 in DNA: TGTGCCAGTAGGACGGGAGCCGGGGGAGCTAATGAAAAACTGTTTTTT.

This clone was recorded once. This chain uses TRBV6-6 with TRBJ1-6; no firm D call. The CDR3 contains 15 residues. Trimming removed 5 bases at V and 3 bases at J, with 11 bases between. Per the germline V gene, CDR1 is MNHNY and CDR2 is SVGAGI (reference sequence). The CDR3 here is CASSPPDNYNSPLHF. The CDR3 DNA reads TGTGCCAGCAGTCCGCCTGACAACTATAATTCACCCCTCCACTTT.

This chain uses TRBV9 with TRBJ2-3, with 8 positions matching TRBD2. CDR3 length: 15 residues. The V segment lost 2 bases and the J segment 3 bases; nucleotides outside the gene matches: 5. Germline CDR1 is SGDLS and CDR2 is YYNGEE. The CDR3 sequence is CASSVSGAATDTQYF. In nucleotides, the CDR3 is TGTGCCAGCAGCGTTAGCGGGGCGGCAACAGATACGCAGTATTTT.

The J gene is TRBJ2-7, the V gene TRBV11-2; 8 positions match TRBD2. Germline V gives CDR1 SGHAT, CDR2 FQNNGV. CDR3 length equals 16 residues. J was trimmed by 2 bases and V by 1 base; bases with no gene match: 7. CDR3 bases: TGTGCCAGCAGCTTAGCAAGCGGGGGCCGTACCTACGAGCAGTACTTC. It encodes CASSLASGGRTYEQYF.

The gene calls are TRBV11-3 and TRBJ2-7, with TRBD1 matching over 9 bases. From germline, CDR1 is SGHNT and CDR2 YENEEA. CDR3 length equals 16 residues. V gave up 3 bases and J gave up 2 bases; unmatched junction bases: 8. The CDR3 bases are TGTGCCAGCAGCTTCTCTCCCGGGACAGGGACCTACGAGCAGTACTTC. It yields the protein CASSFSPGTGTYEQYF.

V is TRBV7-8 and J is TRBJ2-1; the match to TRBD1 covers 9 bases. The CDR3 contains 15 residues. Per germline, CDR1 SGHVS and CDR2 FQNEAQ. The ends lost 2 bases at V and 10 bases at J; junction bases unmatched: 9. The CDR3 bases are TGTGCCAGCAGCTTACTGGACAGGGGATTAGGGGAGCAGTTCTTC. Its translation is CASSLLDRGLGEQFF. The full variable domain, rest sourced from reference TRBV7-8 and TRBJ2-1, is GAGVSQSPRYKVAKRGQDVALRCDPISGHVSLFWYQQALGQGPEFLTYFQNEAQLDKSGLPSDRFFAERPEGSVSTLKIQRTQQEDSAVYLCASSLLDRGLGEQFFGPGTRLTVL.

The chain has TRBV5-1 and TRBJ2-3, with TRBD2 identical over 8 bases. V gave up 4 bases and J gave up 1 base; unmatched junction bases: 2. The CDR3 is 14 residues long. Germline values: CDR1 SGHRS, CDR2 YFSETQ. The CDR3 protein is CASSPTSGTDTQYF. CDR3 DNA sequence: TGCGCCAGCAGCCCGACTAGCGGCACAGATACGCAGTATTTT.